This T cell receptor (beta chain) was sequenced for a study of blood T cell repertoires in COVID-19. This CDR3 has 12 residues. The V end was cut by 2 bases, the J end by 5 bases, with 9 bases between. CDR1 is SQVTM and CDR2 is ANQGSEA in the germline V gene. Method: immunoSEQ multiplex PCR; TCRdb's copy keeps in-frame clones and lacks some. The table has about 200,000 clones, 85% to 90% seen once. This clonotype was sampled from a woman in her forties or fifties with COVID-19, enrolled during active disease. The chain carries TRBV29-1 and TRBJ1-1, with D uncertain. The specimen sequenced was peripheral blood. The DNA for the CDR3 is TGCAGCGTTGAAAGGCTGAGGACTGAAGCTTTCTTT. Translated, it gives CSVERLRTEAFF.